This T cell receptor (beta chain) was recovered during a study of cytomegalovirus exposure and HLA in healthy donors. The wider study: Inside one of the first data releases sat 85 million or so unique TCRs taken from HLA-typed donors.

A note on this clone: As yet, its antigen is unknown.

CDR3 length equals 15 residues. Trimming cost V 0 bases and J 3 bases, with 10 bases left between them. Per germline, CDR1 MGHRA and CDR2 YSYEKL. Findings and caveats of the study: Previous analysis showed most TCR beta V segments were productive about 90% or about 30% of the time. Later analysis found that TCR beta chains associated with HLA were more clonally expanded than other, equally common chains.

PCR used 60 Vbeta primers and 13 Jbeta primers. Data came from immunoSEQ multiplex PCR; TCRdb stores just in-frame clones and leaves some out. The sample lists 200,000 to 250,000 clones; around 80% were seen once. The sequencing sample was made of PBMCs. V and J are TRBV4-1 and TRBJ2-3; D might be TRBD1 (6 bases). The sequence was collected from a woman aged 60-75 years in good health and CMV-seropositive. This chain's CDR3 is CASSQEVGGTDTQYF. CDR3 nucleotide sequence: TGCGCCAGCAGCCAAGAGGTAGGGGGTACAGATACGCAGTATTTT.